This T cell receptor beta chain was found in a study of siplizumab effects on memory and regulatory T cells. Every sample had approximately 97,000 of its TCR templates assayed. Sequenced by immunoSEQ multiplex PCR; TCRdb stores in-frame clones only, minus some. The table includes about 110,000 clones, around 93% detected once. V gave up 5 bases and J gave up 5 bases; unmatched junction bases: 5. CDR3 length: 15 residues. The germline CDR1 and CDR2 sequences are SGDLS and YYNGEE. General study findings and limits: Whether the proliferating Tregs (from siplizumab cultures) were suppressive was not confirmed.

Turning to this clone: Its antigen is not identified.

This TCR derives from a human donor in good health. Specimen: CD4+ T cells sorted from blood. The V call is TRBV9, the J call TRBJ2-1; 12 bases line up with TRBD2. The CDR3 DNA reads as TGTGCCAGCAGTCTGACTAGCGGGGGAGACAATGAGCAGTTCTTC. The encoded protein is CASSLTSGGDNEQFF.